A single sample gave rise to the 5 T cell receptor beta chains below, sequenced in a study of T-cell memory formation after mild COVID-19. TCRdb re-analysed the 5' RACE reads in MiXCR, keeping a single row per CDR3 protein. Of more than 150,000 distinct CDR3 sequences in the sample, about a fifth were seen once. Sequenced sample: PBMCs or a T cell subset sorted from them (not recorded which). These receptors originate from a man between 18 and 29 years old who had mild COVID-19 (a few samples of this study predate the infection). Cell type and time point are not known.

For the CDR3, the DNA is TGTGCCAGCAGTCCCGGGCCCCCGGGGTCACCCCTCCACTTT. This sequence encodes CASSPGPPGSPLHF. This rearrangement joins TRBV12-3 or TRBV12-4 to TRBJ1-6; D unresolved. V dropped 5 bases and J dropped 10 bases, with 15 bases sitting between them. The CDR3 contains 14 residues.

This clonotype has only a few counts. V and J are TRBV6-5 and TRBJ2-5, with 8 bases matching TRBD2. J lost 5 bases, V lost 6 bases, and 8 bases had no gene match. This CDR3 comprises 14 residues. The V gene's germline CDR1 is MNHEY and CDR2 SVGAGI. The CDR3 loop reads CASRGLGWSETQYF. For the CDR3, the DNA is TGTGCCAGCAGGGGACTAGGTTGGAGTGAGACCCAGTACTTC.

This clonotype was observed a few times. This chain joins TRBV20-1 and TRBJ1-1, with no clear D. The CDR3 has 12 amino acids. Trimming stripped 2 bases from V and 4 bases from J, with 8 bases between. The germline gives CDR1 DFQATT, CDR2 SNEGSKA (reference sequence). The CDR3 bases are TGCAGTGCTAGAAGCAGGCCCACTGAAGCTTTCTTT. It specifies CSARSRPTEAFF.

This clonotype was detected only a few times. V usage is TRBV29-1 and J usage is TRBJ2-7; 9 bases are shared with TRBD1. Germline V gene data show CDR1 as SQVTM and CDR2 as ANQGSEA. The CDR3 runs to 13 residues. The V and J ends lost 4 bases and 4 bases, in that order; junction bases with no gene match: 5. The CDR3 DNA is TGCAGCGTTGCCGGACAGGGGACGTACGAGCAGTACTTC. It yields the protein CSVAGQGTYEQYF.

J is TRBJ2-5 and V is TRBV12-3 or TRBV12-4; D is uncertain. The CDR3 is 13 amino acids. Trimming took off 3 bases at V and 2 bases at J, with 7 bases between the two ends. The CDR3 here is CASSFPRQETQYF. The CDR3 coding sequence is TGTGCCAGCAGTTTTCCAAGGCAAGAGACCCAGTACTTC.